In this sample, the clone carrying this T cell receptor (beta chain) turned up many times. This CDR3 spans 19 amino acids. Trimming removed 4 bases from V and 2 bases from J, with 21 bases in between. This entry is derived from a study of early T cells in non-severe SARS-CoV-2 infection. TCRdb independently ran MiXCR on the 5' RACE reads; one entry per CDR3 protein. The profile shows roughly 86,000 distinct CDR3 sequences, around 15% of them singletons. The TCR was taken from an adult who was a healthcare worker with PCR-confirmed SARS-CoV-2 infection or an uninfected control (not recorded which). Sequencing was carried out using whole blood. This chain joins TRBV12-3 or TRBV12-4 and TRBJ2-6; D might be TRBD1 (6 bases). CDR3 sequence (DNA): TGTGCCAGCAGTTCTTCTTGGCAGGGGAGTCTGGCTGGGGCCAACGTCCTGACTTTC. It codes for CASSSSWQGSLAGANVLTF.